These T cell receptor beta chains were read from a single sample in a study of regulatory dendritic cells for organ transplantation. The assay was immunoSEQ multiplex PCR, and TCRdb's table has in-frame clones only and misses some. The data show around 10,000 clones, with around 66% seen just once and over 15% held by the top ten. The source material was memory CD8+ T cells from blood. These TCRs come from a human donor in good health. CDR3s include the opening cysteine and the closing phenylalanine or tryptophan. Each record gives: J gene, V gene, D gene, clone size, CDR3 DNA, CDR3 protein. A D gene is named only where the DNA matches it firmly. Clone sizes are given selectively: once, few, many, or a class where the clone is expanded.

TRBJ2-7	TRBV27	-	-	TGTGCCAGCAGTTCCTCCGGGACGGACCTTTGGGACGAGCAGTACTTC	CASSSSGTDLWDEQYF
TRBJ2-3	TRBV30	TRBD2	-	TGTGCCTGGGGCCCGGGACTAGCGGGAGGGTACACAGATACGCAGTATTTT	CAWGPGLAGGYTDTQYF
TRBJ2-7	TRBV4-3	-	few	TGCGCCAGCAGCCAAGAGTCCAGGGGGAGGTACGAGCAGTACTTC	CASSQESRGRYEQYF
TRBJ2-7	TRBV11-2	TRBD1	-	TGTGCCAGCAGCTTATTCGACAGGGGGCCGGACGAGCAGTACTTC	CASSLFDRGPDEQYF
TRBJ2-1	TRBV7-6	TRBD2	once	TGTGCCAGCAGCTTAGTTTGGGGGGGGTACAATGAGCAGTTCTTC	CASSLVWGGYNEQFF
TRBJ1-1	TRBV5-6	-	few	TGTGCCAGCAGCTTAAAGAACACTGAAGCTTTCTTT	CASSLKNTEAFF
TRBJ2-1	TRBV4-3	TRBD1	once	TGCGCCAGCAGCCAGTACAGGGGGTCCTACAATGAGCAGTTCTTC	CASSQYRGSYNEQFF
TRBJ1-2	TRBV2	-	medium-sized	TGTGCCAGCCACGAAGTGGGCAGGGCCGCAACCTATGGCTACACCTTC	CASHEVGRAATYGYTF
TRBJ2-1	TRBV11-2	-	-	TGTGCCAGCAGCTCTTTCGCTAGTGAGGAGCAGTTCTTC	CASSSFASEEQFF
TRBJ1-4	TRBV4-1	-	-	TGCGCCAGCAGCCCTCGGGACGGGGCAACTAATGAAAAACTGTTTTTT	CASSPRDGATNEKLFF
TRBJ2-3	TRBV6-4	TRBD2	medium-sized	TGTGCCAGCAGTGACTCTAGCGGGGGGGATACGCAGTATTTT	CASSDSSGGDTQYF
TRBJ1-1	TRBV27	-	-	TGTGCCAGCCGCAACAGGGCGATGAACACTGAAGCTTTCTTT	CASRNRAMNTEAFF
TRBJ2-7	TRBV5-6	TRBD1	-	TGTGCCAGCAGCTCCGGGGACAGGGGGTATTACGAGCAGTACTTC	CASSSGDRGYYEQYF
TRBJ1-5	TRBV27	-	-	TGTGCCAGCAGTTCTCGGGGGAGCAATCAGCCCCAGCATTTT	CASSSRGSNQPQHF
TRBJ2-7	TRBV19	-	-	TGTGCCAGTAAGGAGGGGCGCGATTCCTCCGAGCAGTACTTC	CASKEGRDSSEQYF